Shown below are 12 T cell receptor beta chains from a single sample sequenced in a study of CD8+CD57+ T cells in acquired aplastic anemia. Genomic DNA, serving as template, underwent TCR beta VDJ and CDR3 profiling. MiXCR, run by TCRdb on the reads, gives a single entry per CDR3 protein. The table has hundreds of thousands of distinct CDR3 sequences, more than 25% seen once; the top ten hold roughly 0.8%. In patients chosen for sequencing, flow cytometry had shown CD8+CD57+ cell expansion. Sequenced: sorted CD4+, CD8+, or CD8+CD57+ T cells (not recorded which) from PBMCs. These TCRs come from a human donor with aplastic anemia.

Concerning this clonotype itself: A clone one base away is much larger, so this may be a read error. V and J are TRBV24-1 and TRBJ2-1; possible D gene TRBD2, 6 bases. The CDR3 is made up of 15 amino acids. CDR1 and CDR2 (germline): KGHDR, SFDVKD. CDR3 bases: TGTGACACCAGTGATTTGCGGGGCAACTACAATGAGCAGTTCTTC. Amino acid sequence: CDTSDLRGNYNEQFF.

This clonotype turned up a few times. A single base separates this from a much larger clone, so it may be a read error. This chain connects TRBV10-1 to TRBJ1-2; possible D gene TRBD1, 6 bases. In germline, CDR1 is WNHNN, CDR2 SYGVQD (reference sequence). V was clipped by 7 bases and J by 5 bases, with 8 bases between them. The CDR3 contains 11 residues. CDR3 protein: CASIGQYGYTF. The CDR3 region has the DNA TGCGCCAGCATAGGACAGTATGGCTACACCTTC.

Comments on this clonotype: Being one base from a much bigger clone, this may be a read error. The chain employs TRBV10-3 and TRBJ2-1; D is unclear. The CDR3 spans 12 residues. Between the trimmed V and J ends, which lost 2 bases and 9 bases, there was a span of 8 bases. The germline V gene encodes CDR1 ENHRY and CDR2 SYGVKD. CDR3 bases: TGTGCCATCAGTGAGCAGTCCTGTGAGCAGTTCTTC. Its translation: CAISEQSCEQFF.

V gene TRBV2 combines with J gene TRBJ1-2; D perhaps matches TRBD1 (5 bases). Germline CDR1 reads SNHLY; CDR2 reads FYNNEI. The CDR3 has 14 residues. The V and J ends lost 5 bases and 4 bases respectively, with 14 bases between them. CDR3 region: CASSLQGVSYGYTF. CDR3 bases: TGTGCCAGCAGTTTGCAGGGAGTTTCCTATGGCTACACCTTC.

This clonotype showed up just a few times. V and J are TRBV6-5 and TRBJ2-7; 7 bases map to TRBD1. The CDR3 sequence is 14 residues long. J gave up 2 bases and V 4 bases, and 5 bases lay outside the gene matches. Germline V lookup: CDR1 MNHEY, CDR2 SVGAGI. CDR3 protein: CASSSYRGTYEQYF. CDR3 coding DNA: TGTGCCAGCAGTTCCTACAGGGGTACCTACGAGCAGTACTTC.

This clonotype showed up just a few times. The J gene is TRBJ1-2, the V gene TRBV12-3 or TRBV12-4; D is possibly TRBD1 (6 bases). The CDR3 runs 16 residues. The V gene lost 3 bases and the J gene lost 1 base, with 15 bases spanning the gap. This CDR3 reads CASSFYGGLDNYGYTF. The CDR3 coding sequence is TGTGCCAGCAGTTTCTACGGGGGGCTTGATAACTATGGCTACACCTTC.

This clonotype was seen many times. The rearrangement uses TRBV10-3 and TRBJ1-6; TRBD1 matches at 9 bases. Germline CDR1 is ENHRY and CDR2 is SYGVKD. J was trimmed by 6 bases and V by 10 bases; bases with no gene match: 7. The CDR3 contains 14 residues. DNA for the CDR3: TGTGCCAGTGCCGGGACAGGGAGTAATTCACCCCTCCACTTT. Residues: CASAGTGSNSPLHF.

The rearrangement links TRBV5-5 to TRBJ2-3; D gene unclear. This CDR3 region has 15 residues. With 0 bases removed from V and 3 bases from J, the gap between germline ends came to 11 bases. Looked up from germline, CDR1 is SGHKS and CDR2 is YYEKEE (reference sequence). The CDR3 reads CASSLAGKWTDTQYF. The CDR3 bases are TGTGCCAGCAGCTTGGCTGGGAAGTGGACAGATACGCAGTATTTT.

This clonotype was recorded at least ten times. The chain joins TRBV7-2 to TRBJ1-5; possible D gene TRBD1, 6 bases. V lost 1 base to trimming and J lost 7 bases, with 8 bases between them. Germline V gene lookup returns CDR1 SGHTA and CDR2 FQGNSA. CDR3 length: 13 amino acids. The CDR3 DNA sequence: TGTGCCAGCAGCTTAGGAACAGGGCAGCCCCAGCATTTT. This codes for CASSLGTGQPQHF.

This clonotype appeared a few times. The chain employs TRBV14 and TRBJ2-1; the D gene is possibly TRBD1 (6 bases). The V and J ends lost 2 bases and 3 bases respectively, with 11 bases between them. CDR1 SGHDN and CDR2 FVKESK come from the germline V gene. The CDR3 loop spans 15 amino acids. The DNA for the CDR3 is TGTGCCAGCAGCCAATATCAGGGGAACTACAATGAGCAGTTCTTC. Encoded protein: CASSQYQGNYNEQFF.

This sequence joins TRBV19 and TRBJ2-7; D remains unclear. The germline CDR1 and CDR2 sequences are LNHDA and SQIVND (reference sequence). Trimming cost V 1 base and J 2 bases, with 12 bases left between them. This CDR3 is 15 amino acids long. In DNA form, the CDR3 reads TGTGCCAGTAGTATAGGCAGCCTGAACCCCTACGAGCAGTACTTC. Translation gives CASSIGSLNPYEQYF.

V is TRBV4-2 and J is TRBJ2-7; D ambiguous. Germline V gene sequence: CDR1 LGHNA, CDR2 YNFKEQ. Trimming cost V 4 bases and J 4 bases, with 14 bases left between them. The CDR3 runs 14 residues. CDR3 loop: CASSPSALPYEQYF. CDR3 sequence (DNA): TGTGCCAGCAGCCCCTCCGCGCTACCGTACGAGCAGTACTTC.